The rows below give T cell receptor beta chains drawn from one sample of a study of a mutant IDH1 vaccine in newly diagnosed glioma. No antigen has been assigned to these receptors. Repertoires were generated with immunoSEQ multiplex PCR, while TCRdb's copy carries only in-frame clones and drops some. This sample carries tens of thousands of clones, 75% to 90% of them seen once, and the ten largest clones take more than 5.5%. This sample comprised PBMCs, obtained from a glioma patient whose treatment included an IDH1 peptide vaccine. The receptors were sampled from a middle-aged man with glioma. Each CDR3 is given without its conserved first and last residue. A D gene is named only where the DNA matches it firmly. Not every row has a clone size; where given, it reads once, few, many or a size class.

d_gene	v_gene	len	j_gene	abundance	CDR3aa
NA	TRBV18	13	TRBJ1-4	NA	ASSGGPAGDEKLF
NA	TRBV19	13	TRBJ2-1	NA	ASSAQGPQVPEQF
NA	TRBV10-3	15	TRBJ2-1	NA	AISEVRARSSYNEQF
NA	TRBV29-1	13	TRBJ2-5	NA	SVGTGHLGEETQY
TRBD1	TRBV5-1	16	TRBJ1-6	few	ASSHTGTGSILGSPLH
NA	TRBV7-2	11	TRBJ1-1	NA	ASSLVGNTEAF
NA	TRBV29-1	9	TRBJ2-2	few	SVGVTGELF
TRBD1	TRBV18	12	TRBJ1-1	NA	ASSRDREITEAF
TRBD1	TRBV5-8	17	TRBJ1-5	NA	ASSVEVGTGGTRNQPQH
NA	TRBV27	11	TRBJ2-7	NA	ASSLTETYEQY
NA	TRBV4-3	14	TRBJ2-3	NA	ASSQEYKRFTDTQY
NA	TRBV2	9	TRBJ1-5	few	ASGIGGAQH
NA	TRBV5-6	13	TRBJ1-3	NA	ASSPGRNSGNTIY
NA	TRBV2	12	TRBJ2-2	NA	ASKPGSSTGELF
NA	TRBV14	16	TRBJ2-1	once	ASSPRGSGPSSYNEQF
NA	TRBV29-1	9	TRBJ1-1	NA	SVTSKTEAF
TRBD1	TRBV5-1	13	TRBJ2-7	once	ASSSGTASSYEQY
TRBD1	TRBV19	17	TRBJ2-4	NA	ASSIGPGQSSEAKNIQY
NA	TRBV19	13	TRBJ1-5	few	ASTPAGERGQPQH
TRBD1	TRBV4-3	13	TRBJ1-2	NA	ASSQYTGVGYGYT
NA	TRBV5-1	9	TRBJ2-7	NA	ASRPFYEQY
NA	TRBV4-1	13	TRBJ1-5	NA	ASSPGRDSNQPQH
TRBD1	TRBV7-8	12	TRBJ2-1	NA	ASSLVDRGGEQF
NA	TRBV6-5	14	TRBJ1-5	NA	ASSYSRVDSNQPQH
TRBD1	TRBV19	14	TRBJ1-6	few	ASREDRSSYNSPLH
NA	TRBV2	11	TRBJ1-3	NA	ASLRNTGVTIY